One TCR beta chain is described in this entry. What it recognizes is unknown. CDR1 MDHEN and CDR2 SYDVKM come from the germline V gene. This CDR3 contains 14 residues. Unmatched junction bases numbered 9, after V lost 8 bases and J lost 3 bases. The entry originates in a study of shared clonotypes between healthy human individuals. Across the study: Participating donors consisted of a couple of women and a few men aged 18 to 49. Notes on the study in general: The researchers took only blood, and tissue repertoires probably look different. Among several donors, roughly 5% of naive CD4 clonotypes were found in common.

The assay was run at deep level. TCRdb keeps only in-frame clones here, not all; method: immunoSEQ multiplex PCR. The sample consists of about 1 million clones, about 80% of them appearing once. Sample: memory CD4+ T cells from PBMCs. The subset here: CD45RA-negative fraction. The sequence was collected from a man between 18 and 29 years old in good health. Some clones in this sample may be carry-over from other donors' samples. This chain connects TRBV28 to TRBJ2-5; 7 positions match TRBD2. CDR3 loop: CASQSGGGEETQYF. The CDR3 bases are TGTGCCAGCCAATCGGGGGGAGGAGAAGAGACCCAGTACTTC.